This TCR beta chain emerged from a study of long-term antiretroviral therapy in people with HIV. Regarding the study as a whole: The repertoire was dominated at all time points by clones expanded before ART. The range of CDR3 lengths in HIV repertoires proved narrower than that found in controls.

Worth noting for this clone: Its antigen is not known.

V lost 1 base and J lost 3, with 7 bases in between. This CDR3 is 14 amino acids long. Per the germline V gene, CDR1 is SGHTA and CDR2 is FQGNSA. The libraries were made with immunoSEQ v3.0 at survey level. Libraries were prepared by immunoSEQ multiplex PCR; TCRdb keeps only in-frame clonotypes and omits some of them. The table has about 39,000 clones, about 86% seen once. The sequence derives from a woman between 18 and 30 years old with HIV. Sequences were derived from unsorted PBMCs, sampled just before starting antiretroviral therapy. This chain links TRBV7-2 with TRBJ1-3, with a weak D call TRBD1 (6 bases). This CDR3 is CASSLGTVGNTIYF. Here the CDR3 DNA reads TGTGCCAGCAGCTTAGGGACAGTTGGAAACACCATATATTTT. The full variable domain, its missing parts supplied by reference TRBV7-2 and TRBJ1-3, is GAGVSQSPSNKVTEKGKDVELRCDPISGHTALYWYRQSLGQGLEFLIYFQGNSAPDKSGLPSDRFSAERTGGSVSTLTIQRTQQEDSAVYLCASSLGTVGNTIYFGEGSWLTVV.